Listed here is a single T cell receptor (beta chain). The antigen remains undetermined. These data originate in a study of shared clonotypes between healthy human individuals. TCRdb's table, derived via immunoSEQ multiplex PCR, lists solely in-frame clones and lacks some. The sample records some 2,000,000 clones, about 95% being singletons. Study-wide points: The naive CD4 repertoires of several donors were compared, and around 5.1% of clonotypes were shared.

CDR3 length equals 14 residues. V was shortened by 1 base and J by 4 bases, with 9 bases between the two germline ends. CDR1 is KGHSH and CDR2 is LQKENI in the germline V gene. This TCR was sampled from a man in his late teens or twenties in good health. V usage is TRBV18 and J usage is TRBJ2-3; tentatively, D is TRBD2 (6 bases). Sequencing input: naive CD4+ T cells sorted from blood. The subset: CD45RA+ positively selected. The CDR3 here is CASSPQGGSDTQYF. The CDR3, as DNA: TGTGCCAGCTCACCACAGGGAGGATCAGATACGCAGTATTTT.